This T cell receptor beta chain was obtained from a study of cytomegalovirus exposure and HLA in healthy donors. Across the study: Within an early data release were around 87 million unique TCRs drawn from HLA-typed donors. Among several hundred genotyped donors, roughly 81% fell in the Caucasian-associated ancestry cluster. General study findings and limits: The investigators catalogued 150 or so TCR beta chains as cytomegalovirus-associated.

V lost 5 bases, J lost 0 bases, and 11 bases lay in between. The germline V gene encodes CDR1 MNHEY and CDR2 SVGAGI. The CDR3 length is 15 residues. Concerning this clone: Its target is not known.

The PCR made use of 60 Vbeta and 13 Jbeta primers. Libraries were prepared by immunoSEQ multiplex PCR; TCRdb keeps only in-frame clonotypes and omits some of them. The data hold just over 60,000 clones, with around 87% observed a single time. Specimen: PBMCs. The receptor was derived from a young man in good health and CMV-seronegative. The chain employs TRBV6-5 and TRBJ1-3, with D possibly being TRBD1 (6 bases). The CDR3 nucleotides read TGTGCCAGCAGTCGACAGGAGCACTCTGGAAACACCATATATTTT. Encoded protein: CASSRQEHSGNTIYF.